Here is one T cell receptor (beta chain) with its context. Profiled with immunoSEQ multiplex PCR; TCRdb holds only in-frame clones, not every one. This table has approximately 260,000 clones, less than 90% appearing once. The sample comes from a study of blood T cell repertoires in COVID-19. Overall study: From T cells, B-cell-depleted T cells, or PBMCs came the material, which was cDNA or gDNA.

Trimming pared 2 bases from V and 0 bases from J, leaving 7 bases between. This CDR3 has 13 amino acids. The V gene's germline CDR1 is SQVTM and CDR2 ANQGSEA. Sequenced material: peripheral blood. The source is a man between 60 and 70 years old who had recovered from COVID-19. V gene TRBV29-1 combines with J gene TRBJ1-1; no definite D call. CDR3 sequence reads: CSVEPRMNTEAFF. The CDR3 nucleotides are TGCAGCGTTGAACCGCGTATGAACACTGAAGCTTTCTTT.